This T cell receptor beta chain is from a study of memory CD4+ T cells and cytomegalovirus serostatus. Single viable CD3+CD4+CD8-CD45RO+ cells were sorted as the memory CD4+ T cells. V was cut by 4 bases and J by 1 base, with 7 bases left in between. This CDR3 has 13 amino acids. Germline V lookup: CDR1 LGHNA, CDR2 YNFKEQ. The data were produced by immunoSEQ multiplex PCR, yet TCRdb's version contains in-frame clones alone and is incomplete. This repertoire shows about 50,000 clones, 82% found once; its top ten account for 0.55% to 0.7%. The sequenced material came from memory CD4+ T cells from blood. J is TRBJ1-1 and V is TRBV4-2; no clear D gene. The source is an adult in good health and CMV-seronegative. Here the CDR3 DNA reads TGTGCCAGCAGCCGGGGAGAGAACACTGAAGCTTTCTTT. Protein: CASSRGENTEAFF.